What follows is one TCR beta chain and its context. The sample contains more than one DNA sequence encoding this CDR3. Some clones are missing from TCRdb's copy, which holds only in-frame ones; the method was immunoSEQ multiplex PCR. In the table there are about 73,000 clones, 83% of which are singletons. The sample originates from a study of blood T cell repertoires in COVID-19. The CDR3 contains 13 residues. CDR1 and CDR2 (germline): SGHRS, YFSETQ. The ends were cut back, 0 bases at V and 1 base at J, with 4 bases in the middle. This clonotype was sampled from an older woman with acute or convalescent COVID-19. The chain employs TRBV5-1 and TRBJ1-1, with D hard to call. Sample: peripheral blood. The CDR3 spells CASSLASNTEAFF. In nucleotides, the CDR3 is TGCGCCAGCAGCTTGGCCTCGAACACTGAAGCTTTCTTT.